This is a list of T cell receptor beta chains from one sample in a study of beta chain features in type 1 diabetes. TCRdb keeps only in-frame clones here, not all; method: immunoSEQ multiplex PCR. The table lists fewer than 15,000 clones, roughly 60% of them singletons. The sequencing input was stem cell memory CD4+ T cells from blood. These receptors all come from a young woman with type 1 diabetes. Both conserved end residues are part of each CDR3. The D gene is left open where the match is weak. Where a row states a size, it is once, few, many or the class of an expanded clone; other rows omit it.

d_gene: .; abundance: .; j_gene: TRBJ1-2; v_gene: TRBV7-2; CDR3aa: CASSSDRKYGYTF; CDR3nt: TGTGCCAGCAGCTCCGACAGAAAGTATGGCTACACCTTC
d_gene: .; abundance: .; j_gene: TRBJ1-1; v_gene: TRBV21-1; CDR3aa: CASSKDQNTEAFF; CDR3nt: TGTGCCAGCAGCAAAGATCAGAACACTGAAGCTTTCTTT
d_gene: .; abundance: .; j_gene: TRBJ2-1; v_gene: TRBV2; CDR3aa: CASTFDNYNEQFF; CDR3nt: TGTGCCAGCACTTTTGACAATTACAATGAGCAGTTCTTC
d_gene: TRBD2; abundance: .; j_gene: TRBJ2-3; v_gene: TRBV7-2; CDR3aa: CASSLIAGAGDTQYF; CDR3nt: TGTGCCAGCAGCTTAATCGCGGGAGCGGGGGATACGCAGTATTTT
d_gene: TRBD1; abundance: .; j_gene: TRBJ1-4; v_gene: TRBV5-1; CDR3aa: CASSFGQGREKLFF; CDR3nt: TGCGCCAGCAGCTTTGGACAGGGGAGGGAAAAACTGTTTTTT
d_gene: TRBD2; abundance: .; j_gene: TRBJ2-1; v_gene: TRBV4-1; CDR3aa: CASSQMTSGSYNEQFF; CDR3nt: TGCGCCAGCAGCCAGATGACTAGCGGGAGCTACAATGAGCAGTTCTTC
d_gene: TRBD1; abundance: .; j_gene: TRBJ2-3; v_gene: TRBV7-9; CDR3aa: CASSPGDRGSSDTQYF; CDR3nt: TGTGCCAGCAGCCCCGGGGACAGGGGTTCATCGGATACGCAGTATTTT
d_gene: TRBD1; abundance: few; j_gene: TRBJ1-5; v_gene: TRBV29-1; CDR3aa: CSVDVGQGEQPQHF; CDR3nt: TGCAGCGTTGATGTAGGGCAGGGGGAACAGCCCCAGCATTTT
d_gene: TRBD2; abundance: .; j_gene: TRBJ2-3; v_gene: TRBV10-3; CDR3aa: CAISDTSGGPDTQYF; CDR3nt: TGTGCCATCAGCGATACTAGCGGGGGCCCAGATACGCAGTATTTT
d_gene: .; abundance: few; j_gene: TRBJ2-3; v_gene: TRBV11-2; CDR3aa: CASSLTYTDTQYF; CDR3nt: TGTGCCAGCAGCTTAACATACACAGATACGCAGTATTTT
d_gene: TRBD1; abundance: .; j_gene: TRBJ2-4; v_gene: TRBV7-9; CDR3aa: CASSLRGTENIQYF; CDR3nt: TGTGCCAGCAGCTTACGAGGGACAGAAAACATTCAGTACTTC
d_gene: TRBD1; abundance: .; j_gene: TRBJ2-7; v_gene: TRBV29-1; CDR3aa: CSVEEQRQGYEQYF; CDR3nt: TGCAGCGTTGAAGAACAACGACAGGGGTACGAGCAGTACTTC
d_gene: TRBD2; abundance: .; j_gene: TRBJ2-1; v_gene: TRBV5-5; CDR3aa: CASIALTSGGGEQFF; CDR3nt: TGTGCCAGCATCGCGCTGACTAGCGGGGGCGGTGAGCAGTTCTTC
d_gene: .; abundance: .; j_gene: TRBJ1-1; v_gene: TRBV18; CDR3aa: CASSPAEENTEAFF; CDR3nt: TGTGCCAGCTCACCTGCCGAGGAAAACACTGAAGCTTTCTTT
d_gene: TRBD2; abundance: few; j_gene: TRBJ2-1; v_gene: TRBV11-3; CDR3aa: CASRPLAVSSYNEQFF; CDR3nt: TGTGCCAGCAGACCCCTAGCGGTAAGCTCCTACAATGAGCAGTTCTTC
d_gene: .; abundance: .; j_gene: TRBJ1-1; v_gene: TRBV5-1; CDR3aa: CASSWRDGDTEAFF; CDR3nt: TGCGCCAGCAGCTGGCGGGACGGTGACACTGAAGCTTTCTTT
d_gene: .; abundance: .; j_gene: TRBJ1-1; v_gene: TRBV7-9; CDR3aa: CASSLQGDTEAFF; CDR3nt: TGTGCCAGCAGCCTCCAGGGCGACACTGAAGCTTTCTTT
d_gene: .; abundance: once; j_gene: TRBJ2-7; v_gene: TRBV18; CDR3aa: CASSVDRTLSYEQYF; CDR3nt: TGTGCCAGCTCTGTCGACAGGACCTTATCCTACGAGCAGTACTTC
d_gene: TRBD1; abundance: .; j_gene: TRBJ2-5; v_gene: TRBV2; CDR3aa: CASSGQGQETQYF; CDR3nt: TGTGCCAGCAGCGGACAGGGGCAAGAGACCCAGTACTTC
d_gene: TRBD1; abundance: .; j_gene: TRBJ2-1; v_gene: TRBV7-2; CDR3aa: CASTTDRVTNEQFF; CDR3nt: TGTGCCAGCACCACGGACAGGGTAACAAATGAGCAGTTCTTC
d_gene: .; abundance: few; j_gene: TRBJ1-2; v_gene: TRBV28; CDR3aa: CASSPGGSYGYTF; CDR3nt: TGTGCCAGCAGCCCAGGTGGTTCCTATGGCTACACCTTC
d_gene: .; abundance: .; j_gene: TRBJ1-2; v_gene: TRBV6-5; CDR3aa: CASNQGGTSNYGYTF; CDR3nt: TGTGCCAGCAACCAAGGCGGGACGTCTAACTATGGCTACACCTTC
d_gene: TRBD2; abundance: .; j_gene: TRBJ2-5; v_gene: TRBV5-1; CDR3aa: CASSPLAEPWETQYF; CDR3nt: TGCGCCAGCAGCCCCCTAGCGGAGCCATGGGAGACCCAGTACTTC
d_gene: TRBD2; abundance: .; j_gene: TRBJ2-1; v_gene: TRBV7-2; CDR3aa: CASSQNPGLAGNNEQFF; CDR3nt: TGTGCCAGCAGCCAAAACCCGGGACTAGCGGGCAACAATGAGCAGTTCTTC
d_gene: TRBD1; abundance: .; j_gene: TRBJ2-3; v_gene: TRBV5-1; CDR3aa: CASSLTGVGDTQYF; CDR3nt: TGCGCCAGCAGCTTAACAGGGGTAGGAGATACGCAGTATTTT
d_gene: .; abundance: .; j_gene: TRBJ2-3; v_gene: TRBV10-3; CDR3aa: CAIRDPTGSTDTQYF; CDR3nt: TGTGCCATCAGGGACCCAACAGGGAGCACAGATACGCAGTATTTT
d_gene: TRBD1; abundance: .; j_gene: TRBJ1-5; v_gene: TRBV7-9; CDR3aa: CASSPGRTGGAGKEEPQHF; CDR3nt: TGTGCCAGCAGCCCCGGAAGGACAGGGGGCGCAGGAAAGGAAGAGCCCCAGCATTTT
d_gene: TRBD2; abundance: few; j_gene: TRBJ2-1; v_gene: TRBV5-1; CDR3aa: CASSSDLTSGPQKVLF; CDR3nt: TGCGCCAGCAGCTCTGACCTGACTAGCGGGCCCCAAAAAGTCCTCTTC
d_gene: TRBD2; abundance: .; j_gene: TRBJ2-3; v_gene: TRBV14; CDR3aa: CASSHSLASGSMVSMDTQYF; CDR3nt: TGTGCCAGCAGCCACTCCCTCGCTAGCGGGAGTATGGTTAGTATGGATACGCAGTATTTT
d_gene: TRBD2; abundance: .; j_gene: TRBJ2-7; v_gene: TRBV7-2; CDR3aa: CASRLAGGPGYEQYF; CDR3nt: TGTGCCAGCAGATTAGCGGGAGGGCCCGGGTACGAGCAGTACTTC
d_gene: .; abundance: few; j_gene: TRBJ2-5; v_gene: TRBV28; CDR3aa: CASSLAGAGRETQYF; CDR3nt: TGTGCCAGCAGCCTCGCGGGGGCCGGACGGGAGACCCAGTACTTC
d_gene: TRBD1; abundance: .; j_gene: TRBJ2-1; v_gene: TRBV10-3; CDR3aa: CAISTGGNEQFF; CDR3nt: TGTGCCATCAGCACAGGGGGTAATGAGCAGTTCTTC
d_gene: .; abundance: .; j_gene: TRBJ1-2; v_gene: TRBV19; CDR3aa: CASTKEGSYGYTF; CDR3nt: TGTGCCAGTACCAAGGAGGGGTCCTATGGCTACACCTTC
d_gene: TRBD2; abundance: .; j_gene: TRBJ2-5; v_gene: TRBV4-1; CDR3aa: CASSQVMTSGIWKTQYF; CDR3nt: TGCGCCAGCAGCCAAGTCATGACTAGCGGGATATGGAAGACCCAGTACTTC
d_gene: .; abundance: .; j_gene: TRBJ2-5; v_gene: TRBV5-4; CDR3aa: CASSPGGDRETQYF; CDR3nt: TGTGCCAGCAGCCCGGGGGGGGACAGAGAGACCCAGTACTTC
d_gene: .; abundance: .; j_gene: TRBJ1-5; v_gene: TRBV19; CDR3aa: CASSSQDSNQPQHF; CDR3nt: TGTGCCAGTAGTTCACAGGATAGCAATCAGCCCCAGCATTTT
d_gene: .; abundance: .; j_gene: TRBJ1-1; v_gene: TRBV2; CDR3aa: CASSDRAFSEAFF; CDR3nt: TGTGCCAGCAGTGACCGCGCGTTTTCTGAAGCTTTCTTT
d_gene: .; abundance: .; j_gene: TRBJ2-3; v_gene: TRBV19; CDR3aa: CATKKSEQGPFTTDTQYF; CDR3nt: TGTGCCACCAAAAAATCGGAGCAGGGGCCCTTTACCACAGATACGCAGTATTTT
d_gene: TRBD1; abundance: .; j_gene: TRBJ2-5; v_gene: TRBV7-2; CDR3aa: CASSPRTGEAQYF; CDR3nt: TGTGCCAGCAGCCCTAGGACAGGGGAGGCCCAGTACTTC
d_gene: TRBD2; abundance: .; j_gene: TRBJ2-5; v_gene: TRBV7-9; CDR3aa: CASSLGGRGETQYF; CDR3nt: TGTGCCAGCAGCTTAGGGGGGAGGGGTGAGACCCAGTACTTC
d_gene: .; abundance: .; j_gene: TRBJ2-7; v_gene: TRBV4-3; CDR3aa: CASIDRAYEQYF; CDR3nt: TGCGCCAGCATCGACAGAGCCTACGAGCAGTACTTC
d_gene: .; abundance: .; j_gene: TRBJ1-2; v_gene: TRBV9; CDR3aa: CASSRRVDGYTF; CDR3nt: TGTGCCAGCAGCCGGAGGGTAGATGGCTACACCTTC
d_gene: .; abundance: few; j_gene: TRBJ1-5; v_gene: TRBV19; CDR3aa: CASTWVRDTKGRGQPQHF; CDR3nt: TGTGCCAGTACTTGGGTCCGGGACACTAAGGGTCGCGGTCAGCCCCAGCATTTT
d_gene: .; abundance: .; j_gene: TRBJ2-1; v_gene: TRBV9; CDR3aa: CASTGFGDSYNEQFF; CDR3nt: TGTGCCAGCACCGGTTTTGGTGACTCCTACAATGAGCAGTTCTTC
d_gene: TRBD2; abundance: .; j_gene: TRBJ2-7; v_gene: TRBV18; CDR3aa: CASQPGLNYEQYF; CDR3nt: TGTGCCAGCCAGCCGGGACTAAACTACGAGCAGTACTTC
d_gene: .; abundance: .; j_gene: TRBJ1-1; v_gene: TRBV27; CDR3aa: CASSPRDFWNTEAFF; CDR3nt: TGTGCCAGCAGCCCAAGAGATTTTTGGAACACTGAAGCTTTCTTT
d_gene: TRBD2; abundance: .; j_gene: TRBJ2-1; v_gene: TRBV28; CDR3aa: CASSSGLAQFF; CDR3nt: TGTGCCAGCAGTTCCGGACTAGCGCAGTTCTTC
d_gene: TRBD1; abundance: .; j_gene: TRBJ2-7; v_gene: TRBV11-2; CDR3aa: CASRSGTGAIEQYF; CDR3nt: TGTGCCAGCAGGTCCGGGACAGGGGCGATCGAGCAGTACTTC